The next 30 T cell receptor beta chains were all read from a single sample in a study of spatial heterogeneity in lung cancer. As to time point: sample taken at primary tumor resection. From tumor, nontumor lung or frozen PBMC, whole RNA was taken unsorted for sequencing. A single record per CDR3 protein comes from TCRdb applying MiXCR to the 5' RACE reads. The sample holds around 13,000 distinct CDR3 sequences, about 14% seen once. The sample was PBMCs, taken at surgery. Receptors originate from a male donor with early-stage non-small cell lung cancer.

This clonotype was recorded many times. This rearrangement joins TRBV6-5 to TRBJ2-5; D is unresolved. The V end was cut by 8 bases, the J end by 0 bases, with 4 bases between. The V gene's germline CDR1 is MNHEY and CDR2 SVGAGI. The length of the CDR3 is 11 residues. The CDR3 DNA reads as TGTGCCAGCTACTACCAAGAGACCCAGTACTTC. Translation: CASYYQETQYF.

In this sample, this clonotype turned up many times. CDR3 in DNA: TGTGCCAGCAGCTTAATCCCGTCGAACTCCTACAATGAGCAGTTCTTC. It specifies CASSLIPSNSYNEQFF. The V call is TRBV11-2, the J call TRBJ2-1; unclear D gene. V was pared by 2 bases and J by 0 bases, with 11 bases between. The V gene's germline CDR1 is SGHAT and CDR2 FQNNGV. The CDR3 sequence is 16 residues long.

At least ten counts were recorded for this clonotype. The CDR3 is CASSYEPARLNTEAFF. The CDR3 nucleotides are TGTGCCAGCAGTTACGAACCCGCCAGGCTGAACACTGAAGCTTTCTTT. This rearrangement joins TRBV6-2 or TRBV6-3 to TRBJ1-1; D unclear. Between the trimmed V and J ends, which lost 2 bases and 0 bases, there was a span of 13 bases. The germline gives CDR1 MNHEY, CDR2 SVGEGT. The CDR3 loop spans 16 amino acids.

In its sample, this clonotype was seen many times. J is TRBJ1-5 and V is TRBV19; 9 bases are a match to TRBD1. This CDR3 is 15 amino acids long. The J segment lost 3 bases and the V segment lost 4 bases, leaving 4 bases of the junction unmatched. CDR1 is LNHDA and CDR2 is SQIVND in the germline V gene (reference sequence). The CDR3 reads CASSTGTGLNQPQHF. CDR3 DNA sequence: TGTGCCAGTAGTACCGGGACAGGGCTCAATCAGCCCCAGCATTTT.

The chain carries TRBV4-3 and TRBJ1-4; weak D call: TRBD1 (6 bases). Trimming took off 1 base at V and 7 bases at J, with 13 bases between the two ends. The CDR3 runs 15 residues. Germline V gene lookup returns CDR1 LGHNA and CDR2 YSLEER. CDR3 region: CASSQAVRGGEKLFF. The CDR3 DNA follows: TGCGCCAGCAGCCAAGCTGTTAGGGGGGGTGAAAAACTGTTTTTT.

J is TRBJ2-2 and V is TRBV5-4; D is undetermined. Trimming removed 5 bases at V and 2 bases at J, with 16 bases between. Germline CDR1 reads SGHNT; CDR2 reads YYREEE (reference sequence). This CDR3 comprises 16 residues. This CDR3 reads CASSNAQGSNTGELFF. CDR3 in DNA: TGTGCCAGCAGTAACGCCCAAGGCTCTAACACCGGGGAGCTGTTTTTT.

This clonotype was detected only a few times. The CDR3 coding sequence is TGTGCCACCAGCAGAGATATTGGAGAGCAGTTCTTC. This encodes CATSRDIGEQFF. V is TRBV15 and J is TRBJ2-1, with D uncertain. The CDR3 has 12 residues. Per germline, CDR1 LNHNV and CDR2 YYDKDF (reference sequence). V was clipped by 0 bases and J by 10 bases, with 7 bases between them.

The V and J genes are TRBV7-2 and TRBJ2-3, with TRBD2 matching over 9 bases. Germline V gene lookup returns CDR1 SGHTA and CDR2 FQGNSA. The CDR3 extends over 16 amino acids. The V and J ends lost 5 bases and 6 bases, in that order; junction bases with no gene match: 12. The CDR3 loop is CASSRTETSGSDTQYF. In DNA form, the CDR3 reads TGTGCCAGCAGCAGGACTGAGACTAGCGGCAGCGATACGCAGTATTTT.

This clonotype was observed at least ten times. The chain recombines TRBV20-1 with TRBJ1-1; D unresolved. CDR1 is DFQATT, CDR2 SNEGSKA, per germline (reference sequence). This CDR3 contains 10 residues. Trimming left V 3 bases short and J 6 bases short, with 5 bases between. CDR3 sequence (DNA): TGCAGTGCTAGGCTTTCTGAAGCTTTCTTT. This codes for CSARLSEAFF.

The J gene is TRBJ2-7, the V gene TRBV28; D unresolved. Trimming removed 4 bases from V and 4 bases from J, with 11 bases in between. The CDR3 consists of 13 residues. CDR1 is MDHEN and CDR2 is SYDVKM in the germline V gene. CDR3: CASSSHIVYEQYF. CDR3 bases: TGTGCCAGCAGTTCCCACATCGTGTACGAGCAGTACTTC.

The chain carries TRBV9 and TRBJ2-3, with D maybe TRBD2 (6 bases). Trimming stripped 4 bases from V and 2 bases from J, with 14 bases between. Per the germline V gene, CDR1 is SGDLS and CDR2 is YYNGEE. The CDR3 contains 15 residues. The CDR3, as DNA: TGTGCCAGCAGCCCGGCGGCGGGGCCCACAGATACGCAGTATTTT. This codes for CASSPAAGPTDTQYF.

This clonotype appeared a few times. V gene TRBV3-1 combines with J gene TRBJ2-7, with 9 nucleotides matching TRBD1. Germline V gene lookup returns CDR1 LGHDT and CDR2 YNNKEL (reference sequence). J gave up 5 bases and V 3 bases, and 5 bases lay outside the gene matches. CDR3 length equals 14 residues. CDR3 residues: CASSHRDRENEQYF. Written as DNA, the CDR3 is TGTGCCAGCAGCCACCGGGACAGGGAGAACGAGCAGTACTTC.

This clonotype has only one observation. V gene TRBV12-3 or TRBV12-4 combines with J gene TRBJ1-1; possible D gene TRBD1, 5 bases. The length of the CDR3 is 14 residues. V lost 1 base to trimming and J lost 0 bases, with 6 bases between them. The CDR3 loop reads CASSLGQLNTEAFF. CDR3 bases: TGTGCCAGCAGTTTAGGACAGTTGAACACTGAAGCTTTCTTT.

This clonotype appeared a few times. The J gene is TRBJ1-1, the V gene TRBV21-1; TRBD1, as called in the table, went unchecked against the DNA. TRBV21-1 is annotated as a pseudogene. The CDR3 has 12 residues. This chain's CDR3 is CASSSPVTEAFF. The CDR3 coding sequence is TGTGCCAGCAGCAGTCCCGTTACTGAAGCTTTCTTT.

The chain employs TRBV28 and TRBJ1-1; 8 positions agree with TRBD1. The CDR3 extends over 14 amino acids. CDR1 is MDHEN and CDR2 is SYDVKM in the germline V gene. V trimming: 5 bases; J trimming: 3 bases; junction bases outside the gene matches: 5. The CDR3 spells CASSPRDRHTEAFF. CDR3 bases: TGTGCCAGCAGTCCCCGGGACAGGCACACTGAAGCTTTCTTT.

The rearrangement uses TRBV9 and TRBJ2-7, with TRBD1 identical over 7 bases. Germline CDR1 SGDLS, CDR2 YYNGEE. The CDR3 has 15 amino acids. The V gene end was trimmed by 3 bases and the J gene end by 0 bases; junction bases not matched to a gene: 6. Here the CDR3 DNA reads TGTGCCAGCAGCGCAGGGACAGATGACTCCTACGAGCAGTACTTC. This gives the protein CASSAGTDDSYEQYF.

This clonotype has only a few counts. This CDR3 reads CASSENRGGNTGELFF. As DNA, the CDR3 is TGTGCCAGCAGTGAAAACAGGGGAGGGAACACCGGGGAGCTGTTTTTT. The chain couples TRBV2 to TRBJ2-2, with D maybe TRBD1 (7 bases). The CDR3 runs 16 residues. Trimming removed 2 bases from V and 1 base from J, with 11 bases in between. In germline, CDR1 is SNHLY, CDR2 FYNNEI.

This clonotype was found many times. The chain combines TRBV18 with TRBJ2-1; D remains ambiguous. The CDR3 contains 13 residues. Germline V gene data show CDR1 as KGHSH and CDR2 as LQKENI. Trimming took 2 bases from V and 5 from J, leaving 7 bases between them. The CDR3 nucleotides read TGTGCCAGCTCACCAAAGGCGGACAATGAGCAGTTCTTC. Protein sequence: CASSPKADNEQFF.

V is TRBV18 and J is TRBJ2-2; the D is unclear. CDR1 KGHSH and CDR2 LQKENI come from the germline V gene. The CDR3 is 15 residues long. Between the trimmed V and J ends, which lost 6 bases and 2 bases, there was a span of 13 bases. The DNA for the CDR3 is TGTGCCAGCTCTCTCCTCCAAGGAAACACCGGGGAGCTGTTTTTT. This translates into CASSLLQGNTGELFF.

The J gene is TRBJ1-2, the V gene TRBV4-1; D gene unclear. This CDR3 spans 18 amino acids. The V end lost 1 base, the J end lost 5 bases, and 23 bases lay between the germline ends. Germline assignment: CDR1 MGHRA and CDR2 YSYEKL. The CDR3 loop reads CASSQAAQAFSVGYGYTF. CDR3 nucleotide sequence: TGCGCCAGCAGCCAAGCGGCCCAAGCTTTCTCCGTAGGGTATGGCTACACCTTC.

The chain combines TRBV20-1 with TRBJ2-7; TRBD1 might be the D (6 bases). The V gene lost 0 bases and the J gene lost 4 bases, with 10 bases spanning the gap. Germline-derived CDR1 and CDR2 are DFQATT and SNEGSKA (reference sequence). The CDR3 has 13 amino acids. The CDR3 here is CSARDRTEYEQYF. The CDR3 DNA sequence: TGCAGTGCTAGAGATCGGACAGAGTACGAGCAGTACTTC.

This clonotype was seen a handful of times. The chain employs TRBV6-5 and TRBJ2-7, with a tentative D call TRBD1 (6 bases). The germline V and J ends were trimmed by 2 bases and 2 bases, with 10 bases remaining between them. The germline CDR1 and CDR2 sequences are MNHEY and SVGAGI. This CDR3 has 14 residues. CDR3 DNA sequence: TGTGCCAGCAGTTACACCGGGACACCCTACGAGCAGTACTTC. This sequence encodes CASSYTGTPYEQYF.

This clonotype has a count of ten or more. CDR3 in amino acids: CASSSLTGVTGELFF. Written as DNA, the CDR3 is TGTGCCAGCAGTTCGTTGACAGGGGTCACCGGGGAGCTGTTTTTT. The chain is built from TRBV27 and TRBJ2-2; 8 nucleotides agree with TRBD1. CDR1 MNHEY and CDR2 SMNVEV come from the germline V gene (reference sequence). The CDR3 loop spans 15 amino acids. With V trimmed by 4 bases and J by 4 bases, 5 bases remained unmatched.

This clonotype has a handful of counts. The chain carries TRBV7-2 and TRBJ2-2; D might be TRBD1 or TRBD2, each matching 5 bases. The ends were cut back, 4 bases at V and 14 bases at J, with 11 bases in the middle. The CDR3 is made up of 11 amino acids. Germline CDR1 is SGHTA and CDR2 is FQGNSA. The CDR3 coding sequence is TGTGCCAGCAGCTCGGGGCTACAACTGTTTTTT. Its protein is CASSSGLQLFF. The full variable domain, in which reference TRBV7-2 and TRBJ2-2 provide the parts outside the CDR3, is GAGVSQSPSNKVTEKGKDVELRCDPISGHTALYWYRQSLGQGLEFLIYFQGNSAPDKSGLPSDRFSAERTGGSVSTLTIQRTQQEDSAVYLCASSSGLQLFFGEGSRLTVL.

The chain uses TRBV30 and TRBJ2-3; 8 positions agree with TRBD2. The CDR3 covers 16 residues. CDR1 is GTSNPN, CDR2 SVGIG, per germline (reference sequence). Trimming took 2 bases from V and 6 from J; bases not matched to a gene: 13. DNA of the CDR3: TGTGCCTGGAGTCGGGCTAGCGGGTCCCAAGGGGATACGCAGTATTTT. It specifies CAWSRASGSQGDTQYF.

This clonotype was observed at least ten times. CDR3 nucleotides: TGTGCCAGCGTCTTAGCGGGTACTGATGAGCAGTTCTTC. Protein: CASVLAGTDEQFF. The rearrangement joins TRBV6-5 to TRBJ2-1, with 7 bases matching TRBD2. Germline trimming cut 8 bases from V and 8 bases from J; bases unmatched to any gene: 9. The CDR3 is 13 residues long. Germline V gives CDR1 MNHEY, CDR2 SVGAGI.

This clonotype was picked up a small number of times. The genes are TRBV4-3 and TRBJ2-3, with a tentative D call TRBD1 (6 bases). V was clipped by 4 bases and J by 0 bases, with 11 bases between them. The CDR3 has 15 residues. The V gene's germline CDR1 is LGHNA and CDR2 YSLEER. As DNA, the CDR3 is TGCGCCAGCAGCCTTGGACAGACTAGCACAGATACGCAGTATTTT. This gives the protein CASSLGQTSTDTQYF.

This clonotype was detected only a few times. V usage is TRBV28 and J usage is TRBJ2-6; 7 positions agree with TRBD1. Germline CDR1 MDHEN, CDR2 SYDVKM. This CDR3 has 19 amino acids. Trimming removed 6 bases from V and 0 bases from J; junction bases left unmatched: 14. CDR3 bases: TGTGCCAGCAGATCATACCTAGGACAGGCAAGCTCTGGGGCCAACGTCCTGACTTTC. Protein product: CASRSYLGQASSGANVLTF.

This clonotype was seen more than once but under ten times. V usage is TRBV7-9 and J usage is TRBJ2-7; D not resolved. This CDR3 has 13 residues. Germline values: CDR1 SEHNR, CDR2 FQNEAQ (reference sequence). The V gene lost 1 base and the J gene lost 4 bases, with 8 bases spanning the gap. The chain's CDR3 is CASSLEPFYEQYF. Written as DNA, the CDR3 is TGTGCCAGCAGCTTAGAACCGTTTTACGAGCAGTACTTC. The full variable domain, in which reference TRBV7-9 and TRBJ2-7 provide the parts outside the CDR3, is DTGVSQNPRHKITKRGQNVTFRCDPISEHNRLYWYRQTLGQGPEFLTYFQNEAQLEKSRLLSDRFSAERPKGSFSTLEIQRTEQGDSAMYLCASSLEPFYEQYFGPGTRLTVT.

This clonotype appeared many times. The J gene is TRBJ2-3, the V gene TRBV6-6; TRBD2 aligns across 7 bases. Trimming took 5 bases from V and 10 from J; bases not matched to a gene: 3. Germline V CDR1 and CDR2: MNHNY, SVGAGI (reference sequence). This CDR3 has 11 amino acids. CDR3 amino acids: CASSTSEAQYF. CDR3 DNA sequence: TGTGCCAGCAGTACTAGCGAAGCGCAGTATTTT.